This T cell receptor (beta chain) was recorded in a study of cytomegalovirus exposure and HLA in healthy donors. Study-wide findings and caveats: In a later analysis, common viral pathogens appeared linked to several of the most significant clusters. Reportedly, a later analysis found an Asian-associated ancestry cluster had fewer N-insertions than the roughly 700-donor mean.

Points on this clone: No antigen is known for it.

Both 60 Vbeta primers and 13 Jbeta primers went into the PCR. Profiling relied on immunoSEQ multiplex PCR, and the TCRdb table lists in-frame clones only, not all of them. The top ten clones hold roughly 2.1% of a sample with around 200,000 clones, around 77% of them seen once. This CDR3 region has 14 residues. V lost 5 bases, J lost 2 bases, and 9 bases lay in between. The germline gives CDR1 SEHNR, CDR2 FQNEAQ (reference sequence). The chain links TRBV7-9 to TRBJ1-4; TRBD1 is a possible D gene (5 bases). Specimen: PBMCs. The source of this sequence is a woman aged 25 to 39 in good health and CMV-seropositive. The CDR3 DNA follows: TGTGCCAGCAGCGCGGGGGTTACTAATGAAAAACTGTTTTTT. This encodes CASSAGVTNEKLFF.